Below, one T cell receptor (beta chain) is given with its context. The specificity of this receptor is unknown. Within one base of it there is no much larger clone, and no base qualities were kept. Using the deep immunoSEQ assay, TCR CDR3 regions were amplified from genomic DNA by multiplex PCR. Extracted genomic DNA from each cell subset was spread evenly across all wells of several immunoSEQ 96-well plates, with each plate serving as a replicate. For sorted subsets, each replicate PCR was loaded with roughly 0.2 ug genomic DNA, equivalent to some 31,000 T cell genomes. Purified libraries were quantified with a Qubit 3.0 fluorometer, sized on a Bioanalyzer 2100, and re-quantified with the KAPA Library Quantification kit. Each immunoSEQ 96-well plate was sequenced on its own single-read 150-cycle Illumina NextSeq 550 flow cell. As for the original processing: The immunoSEQ output contained only junctional sequences without quality scores, so filtering could not match that applied to full-length reads. Sequences were annotated with PyIR, a Python wrapper for IgBLAST v1.9, using IMGT germline references to assign V/J genes and CDR3. Reads were removed for weak V/J assignments (E-value above 1e-6), missing CDR3, stop codons, out-of-frame junctions, or ambiguous translated residues. A V3J clonotype was defined by an identical inferred V gene, J gene, and CDR3 amino acid sequence. Percentage overlap between repertoires was calculated by dividing the number of shared unique clonotypes by the size of the smaller repertoire. RTK rarefaction, the Chao1 estimator, and Recon v2.1 estimates of unobserved clonotypes were used to assess repertoire richness. For all TCRbeta clonotypes obtained by the gDNA method from several donors, generation probabilities were computed with OLGA. The immuneACCESS repertoire file appears here via TCRdb, limited to in-frame rearrangements. These files lack a portion of the clones; in checked studies, under half of the deficit traces to unresolved V genes, and the cause of the others is not known. From that table come the V and J calls and clone size; the DNA was used to work out D and trimming. For this sample the table gives 2.5 million or so clones, of which approximately 90% were detected only once. Clones ranked in the top ten supply over 0.12% of the sample.

Donors were healthy HIV-negative adults with no recently reported acute infections or vaccinations. Every donor was a Caucasian adult residing in Nashville, Tennessee, USA. CD4+ T cells were enriched through magnetic negative selection, after which naive cells were positively selected on CD45RA and the remaining negative fraction served as the memory subset. Blood was collected by leukapheresis, and PBMCs were isolated by Ficoll-Histopaque density gradient centrifugation and then cryopreserved in liquid nitrogen vapor phase. Purity and quantity of every magnetically sorted T cell population were checked by analytical flow cytometry. Genomic DNA was isolated from every sorted fraction and measured by UV absorbance on a Nanodrop 2000c. The record originates from a study of shared clonotypes between healthy human individuals (dated by TCRdb to 2018 to 2021). About the study as a whole: The cohort comprised two women and a few men aged 18 to 49 years. To increase sequencing depth and limit assay-specific biases, TCR repertoire library preparation and sequencing were carried out by different laboratories using diverse techniques. Leukapheresis yielded between about 0.9 and 10 billion PBMCs per donor. Blood TCR repertoires of a handful of healthy adults were deeply sequenced to estimate repertoire size and the extent of clonotype sharing between individuals. For each donor, CD4 naive and CD4 memory were each given three plates, CD8 naive was given two plates, and CD8 memory was given one plate. General study outcomes and caveats: Because the study included only a small number of donors, the genetic and exposure-history diversity represented was limited. Incomplete sequencing was indicated by rarefaction of sorted-subset datasets, despite the large sequencing depth. Compared with non-shared clonotypes, the clonotypes found in all four sorted-subset donors had higher generation probabilities. Pairwise subsampling indicated that sequencing depth was expected to affect the degree of clonotype sharing among donors. Sharing across a few donors was observed for about 5% of naive CD4, 3% to 3.5% of naive CD8, 2% to 2.5% of memory CD4, and around 0.44% of memory CD8 clonotypes. Sampling was restricted to blood, and TCR repertoires in tissue are likely to differ from TCR repertoires in blood. Estimated clonotype richness was generally larger for naive than for memory subsets.

From the cysteine up to the phenylalanine, the CDR3 has a length of 12 residues. Only the CDR3 part of the read is kept: 36 bases, read in frame from the first base. Via the germline V gene, CDR1 is SNHLY and CDR2 FYNNEI. V is shortened by 7 bases, J by 1 base, and the region joining them spans 8 bases. The source material was naive CD4+ T cells sorted from blood. Taken with the paper, the label for cell subset or site translates to: CD45RA+ positively selected. The TCR originated in a man between 18 and 29 years old in good health. The chain joins TRBV2 to TRBJ2-7, and TRBD2 may be the D gene, going by 5 matching bases. The sequenced DNA is TGTGCCAGCAAACGGGGATCCTACGAGCAGTACTTC. Translated, it reads CASKRGSYEQYF.